The 18 T cell receptor beta chains in this list originate from one sample, sequenced in a study of radiation and T cells in renal cell carcinoma. Generated by immunoSEQ multiplex PCR, the TCRdb table keeps only in-frame clones and is missing some. The sample lists 20,000 to 25,000 clones, more than 75% occurring once. Regarding time point: baseline pretreatment blood. The treatment is: 15 Gy SBRT to primary tumor, nephrectomy 4 weeks later. This material consisted of blood, taken from a patient whose treatment included radiotherapy and nephrectomy. The receptors stem from a man in his sixties with renal cell carcinoma.

V usage is TRBV29-1 and J usage is TRBJ2-6, with D possibly TRBD2 on 7 matching bases. The CDR3 has 17 residues. Trimming took 4 bases from V and 0 from J, leaving 16 bases between them. The germline gives CDR1 SQVTM, CDR2 ANQGSEA. In nucleotides, the CDR3 is TGCAGCGTTGTGTTTGCGGGGGCCCTCTCTGGGGCCAACGTCCTGACTTTC. It codes for CSVVFAGALSGANVLTF.

V gene TRBV19 combines with J gene TRBJ1-6, with no clear D. The CDR3 contains 13 residues. Per the germline V gene, CDR1 is LNHDA and CDR2 is SQIVND (reference sequence). Trimming took 7 bases from V and 13 from J, leaving 17 bases between them. CDR3 amino acids: CASTGTGFSPLHF. The CDR3 DNA is TGTGCCAGTACCGGCACTGGGTTTTCTCCCCTCCACTTT.

The rearrangement uses TRBV7-2 and TRBJ2-2; perhaps TRBD2 as D (6 bases). The V end was cut by 5 bases, the J end by 0 bases, with 13 bases between. In germline, CDR1 is SGHTA, CDR2 FQGNSA. The CDR3 covers 16 residues. The CDR3 spells CASSRTGLANTGELFF. The CDR3 DNA reads TGTGCCAGCAGCCGTACGGGACTCGCGAACACCGGGGAGCTGTTTTTT.

This clone came up once. This chain joins TRBV2 and TRBJ1-6; D is perhaps TRBD1 (5 bases). V was shortened by 5 bases and J by 7 bases, with 15 bases between the two germline ends. CDR3 size: 15 residues. CDR1 and CDR2 from the germline V gene are SNHLY and FYNNEI. For the CDR3, the DNA is TGTGCCAGCAGTCCCCCCAGGGCCGGGAATTCACCCCTCCACTTT. Residues: CASSPPRAGNSPLHF.

In this sample, this clone turned up a few times. The rearrangement joins TRBV19 to TRBJ2-2, with D tentatively TRBD1 or TRBD2 (6 bases each). The CDR3 sequence is 16 residues long. V was pared by 1 base and J by 4 bases, with 13 bases between. Germline loops: CDR1 LNHDA, CDR2 SQIVND (reference sequence). The CDR3, as DNA: TGTGCCAGTAGTATAGGTGCCAGGGGAGGCACCGGGGAGCTGTTTTTT. As protein: CASSIGARGGTGELFF.

The chain has TRBV5-1 and TRBJ1-2; D unresolved. The CDR3 has 15 amino acids. The germline V gene encodes CDR1 SGHRS and CDR2 YFSETQ. Trimming shortened V by 4 bases and J by 8 bases, and 21 bases separated the two germline ends. The CDR3 sequence is CASSPYVWAQEGYTF. DNA of the CDR3: TGCGCCAGCAGCCCGTACGTCTGGGCACAAGAGGGCTACACCTTC.

The genes are TRBV5-6 and TRBJ1-2; D ambiguous. V was cut by 0 bases and J by 4 bases, with 10 bases left in between. Germline assignment: CDR1 SGHDT and CDR2 YYEEEE. This CDR3 is built from 14 residues. CDR3 sequence reads: CASSLEQTFYGYTF. The CDR3 coding sequence is TGTGCCAGCAGCTTGGAACAGACCTTCTATGGCTACACCTTC.

This chain joins TRBV4-1 and TRBJ2-7; 11 nucleotides agree with TRBD2. There are 16 residues in the CDR3. The J segment lost 7 bases and the V segment lost 3 bases, leaving 11 bases of the junction unmatched. CDR1 and CDR2 (germline): MGHRA, YSYEKL. The CDR3 coding sequence is TGCGCCAGCAGCCACCTTCCACTAGCGGGAGTCGATGAGCAGTACTTC. Translating it yields CASSHLPLAGVDEQYF.

V usage is TRBV20-1 and J usage is TRBJ2-7, with no clear D. The CDR3 contains 11 residues. Germline assignment: CDR1 DFQATT and CDR2 SNEGSKA (reference sequence). Trimming pared 7 bases from V and 5 bases from J, leaving 12 bases between. The CDR3 loop is CSVPGPDEQYF. CDR3 DNA sequence: TGCAGTGTCCCCGGCCCTGACGAGCAGTACTTC.

The table lists this clone with a count of one. Here the CDR3 reads CASSQISRGPYGYTF. As DNA, the CDR3 is TGTGCCAGCAGTCAGATAAGCAGGGGGCCATACGGCTACACCTTC. The V gene is TRBV6-6, the J gene TRBJ1-2, with 8 bases fitting TRBD1. The CDR3 has 15 amino acids. Trimming took 5 bases from V and 8 from J; bases not matched to a gene: 13. CDR1 and CDR2 from the germline V gene are MNHNY and SVGAGI (reference sequence).

This clone was counted ten times or more. This sequence joins TRBV7-9 and TRBJ1-3; weak D call: TRBD1 (6 bases). CDR1 SEHNR and CDR2 FQNEAQ come from the germline V gene (reference sequence). The CDR3 loop spans 19 amino acids. V was cut by 3 bases and J by 4 bases, with 25 bases left in between. The CDR3 reads CASSFGWTETRHAGNTIYF. CDR3 sequence (DNA): TGTGCCAGCAGCTTTGGTTGGACAGAGACCCGACATGCGGGAAACACCATATATTTT.

The rearrangement joins TRBV5-8 to TRBJ2-1; the match to TRBD2 covers 11 bases. V gave up 4 bases and J gave up 3 bases; unmatched junction bases: 6. The length of the CDR3 is 16 residues. In germline, CDR1 is SGHTS, CDR2 YDEGEE. This CDR3 is CASSVTGLAGYNEQFF. The CDR3 DNA follows: TGTGCCAGCAGCGTGACCGGACTAGCGGGCTACAATGAGCAGTTCTTC.

The chain joins TRBV11-2 to TRBJ2-7; 8 nucleotides align to TRBD2. The CDR3 totals 17 residues. V trimming: 3 bases; J trimming: 0 bases; junction bases outside the gene matches: 10. Per the germline V gene, CDR1 is SGHAT and CDR2 is FQNNGV. CDR3 protein: CASSFFSGGYRSYEQYF. The DNA for the CDR3 is TGTGCCAGCAGCTTTTTCAGCGGGGGCTACCGCTCCTACGAGCAGTACTTC.

This clone has a single count. The rearrangement uses TRBV7-2 and TRBJ1-4, with 8 bases that match TRBD1. CDR1 is SGHTA and CDR2 is FQGNSA in the germline V gene. This CDR3 is 16 amino acids long. Trimming took 2 bases from V and 0 from J; bases not matched to a gene: 2. CDR3 sequence: CASSLQGAATNEKLFF. Here the CDR3 DNA reads TGTGCCAGCAGCTTACAGGGGGCCGCAACTAATGAAAAACTGTTTTTT.

The CDR3 DNA reads TGTGCCAGCAGCCCTTGGACTAGCGGAGGGGCCCATTGGGGTGAGCAGTTCTTC. Its protein is CASSPWTSGGAHWGEQFF. V gene TRBV14 combines with J gene TRBJ2-1; 10 nucleotides line up with TRBD2. With 4 bases clipped from V and 9 bases from J, the junction kept 18 bases outside the gene matches. Looked up from germline, CDR1 is SGHDN and CDR2 is FVKESK. There are 18 residues in the CDR3.

This clone occurred a few times. The rearrangement uses TRBV30 and TRBJ1-1; TRBD1 might be the D (5 bases). Trimming removed 6 bases from V and 6 bases from J, with 17 bases in between. The CDR3 runs to 13 residues. CDR1 GTSNPN and CDR2 SVGIG come from the germline V gene (reference sequence). This CDR3 is CACLRGVVAEAFF. DNA of the CDR3: TGTGCCTGCTTAAGGGGAGTGGTGGCTGAAGCTTTCTTT.

J is TRBJ2-7 and V is TRBV4-1; maybe TRBD1 (5 bases). The CDR3 sequence is 15 residues long. From germline, CDR1 is MGHRA and CDR2 YSYEKL. V dropped 1 base and J dropped 5 bases, with 15 bases sitting between them. The CDR3 region is CASSQVSREGHEQYF. The CDR3 coding sequence is TGCGCCAGCAGCCAAGTATCCAGGGAAGGTCACGAGCAGTACTTC.

This clone appeared once. The rearrangement joins TRBV5-1 to TRBJ2-1; 10 bases map to TRBD1. Germline values: CDR1 SGHRS, CDR2 YFSETQ. The junction had 2 bases not matched to a gene; V was cut back by 4 bases and J by 4 bases. The CDR3 totals 14 residues. Here the CDR3 reads CASSADRGYNEQFF. CDR3 nucleotides: TGCGCCAGCAGCGCGGACAGGGGGTACAATGAGCAGTTCTTC.